This TCR beta chain is drawn from a study of blood T cell repertoires in COVID-19. The CDR3 loop spans 13 amino acids. V shed 7 bases and J 1 base; nucleotides not matched to a gene: 0. From germline, CDR1 is SGHRS and CDR2 YFSETQ. Per the original data handling: Reference gene primer amplification yielded estimated nucleated cell counts. Assay used: immunoSEQ multiplex PCR; TCRdb lists only in-frame clones, some missing. Clonal size and the V and J genes are those of that table, whereas D and trimming came from the DNA. Here the sample spans roughly 350,000 clones, about 90% being singletons. Sequences were obtained from peripheral blood. This sequence was found in a woman in her 70s with COVID-19, enrolled during active disease. The chain uses TRBV5-1 and TRBJ2-2, with 8 bases that match TRBD1. CDR3 loop: CASGTGNTGELFF. As DNA, the CDR3 is TGCGCCAGCGGGACAGGGAACACCGGGGAGCTGTTTTTT.